This TCR beta chain was sequenced during a study of T cell responses to AZD1222 COVID-19 vaccine. Study-wide results and limits: Most donors were white British and more were female, and clonal diversity was possibly underestimated. Unmutated variant regions reportedly attract nearly half of all spike-specific TCRs.

On this clone: The antigen is not known.

Sequencing was performed with immunoSEQ multiplex PCR; in TCRdb, only in-frame clones are kept and a portion is missing. The table lists about 120,000 clones, 85% to 95% of them singletons. V was clipped by 3 bases and J by 7 bases, with 4 bases between them. This CDR3 spans 11 amino acids. The sequencing here drew on peripheral blood, taken on day 0 of AZD1222 vaccination. This TCR was recovered from an adult in good health. The rearrangement links TRBV12-3 or TRBV12-4 to TRBJ2-1, with D unresolved. The CDR3 region is CASSLANEQFF. DNA of the CDR3: TGTGCCAGCAGTTTGGCAAATGAGCAGTTCTTC.